Listed here are 25 T cell receptor beta chains from one sample, sequenced in a study of cytomegalovirus exposure and HLA in healthy donors. The primer mix had 60 Vbeta and 13 Jbeta primers. Assay: immunoSEQ multiplex PCR; the TCRdb copy retains only in-frame clones and omits some. The sample's table shows about 140,000 clones. Sequencing used PBMCs. The receptors shown here come from a man between 35 and 55 years old in good health and CMV-seronegative.

The rearrangement joins TRBV19 to TRBJ2-2; 8 bases map to TRBD2. There are 14 residues in the CDR3. The germline CDR1 and CDR2 sequences are LNHDA and SQIVND (reference sequence). V shed 10 bases, J shed 3 bases, and the junction held 7 bases outside the gene matches. The CDR3 here is CATPGGADTGELFF. CDR3 sequence (DNA): TGTGCCACTCCCGGGGGGGCTGACACCGGGGAGCTGTTTTTT.

CDR3: CASSPTAGGPNNEQFF. The CDR3, as DNA: TGTGCCAGCAGCCCTACCGCCGGGGGGCCAAACAATGAGCAGTTCTTC. The chain is built from TRBV7-9 and TRBJ2-1; weak D call: TRBD2 (7 bases). CDR3 length equals 16 residues. V lost 5 bases and J lost 5, with 19 bases in between. CDR1 is SEHNR and CDR2 is FQNEAQ in the germline V gene (reference sequence).

The chain has TRBV10-3 and TRBJ2-1; 8 nucleotides line up with TRBD2. Germline V CDR1 and CDR2: ENHRY, SYGVKD. The CDR3 loop spans 12 amino acids. The V and J ends lost 6 bases and 6 bases, in that order; junction bases with no gene match: 1. This CDR3 reads CAISGLANEQFF. CDR3 nucleotides: TGTGCCATCAGCGGACTAGCCAATGAGCAGTTCTTC.

The genes are TRBV4-2 and TRBJ1-1; tentative D call: TRBD1 (5 bases). The CDR3 totals 15 residues. Germline loops: CDR1 LGHNA, CDR2 YNFKEQ. Between the trimmed V and J ends, which lost 4 bases and 6 bases, there was a span of 18 bases. The CDR3 sequence: CASSLREGSESEAFF. The CDR3 region has the DNA TGTGCCAGCAGCCTAAGGGAGGGGTCAGAATCTGAAGCTTTCTTT.

This chain uses TRBV23-1 with TRBJ1-5, with 9 bases fitting TRBD1. TRBV23-1 has ORF status, its function being uncertain. The trim removed 3 bases at V and 5 bases at J, leaving 17 bases unmatched. The CDR3 loop spans 19 amino acids. CDR3 loop: CASSHPRDREGSGYQPQHF. CDR3 nucleotides: TGCGCCAGCAGTCACCCCCGGGACAGGGAGGGTAGTGGGTATCAGCCCCAGCATTTT.

The chain links TRBV6-6 to TRBJ1-2, with 7 bases that match TRBD1. J lost 4 bases, V lost 2 bases, and 7 bases had no gene match. Germline V gene sequence: CDR1 MNHNY, CDR2 SVGAGI (reference sequence). There are 15 residues in the CDR3. The CDR3 loop reads CASSYGDSRVYGYTF. The CDR3 nucleotides are TGTGCCAGCAGTTACGGGGACAGTAGAGTCTATGGCTACACCTTC.

This chain links TRBV5-1 with TRBJ2-7; D may be TRBD1 (6 bases). Germline V gene lookup returns CDR1 SGHRS and CDR2 YFSETQ. V lost 4 bases, J lost 5 bases, and 16 bases lay in between. The CDR3 length is 14 residues. The CDR3 is CASSIRRDTNEQYF. The CDR3 nucleotides are TGCGCCAGCAGCATAAGACGGGACACGAACGAGCAGTACTTC.

V usage is TRBV5-1 and J usage is TRBJ1-4, with TRBD1 matching over 8 bases. The CDR3 loop spans 14 amino acids. J was trimmed by 7 bases and V by 4 bases; bases with no gene match: 6. Germline-derived CDR1 and CDR2 are SGHRS and YFSETQ. In DNA, the CDR3 is TGCGCCAGCAGCCTGGGACAGGAAGGTGAAAAACTGTTTTTT. It codes for CASSLGQEGEKLFF.

The chain recombines TRBV7-6 with TRBJ2-2, with TRBD1 identical over 12 bases. The CDR3 runs to 15 residues. Germline assignment: CDR1 SGHVS and CDR2 FNYEAQ. Losses at the gene ends were 5 bases for V and 7 bases for J; bases not matched to a gene: 5. CDR3 bases: TGTGCCAGCAGCCCGGGACAGGGGGCGATCGGGGAGCTGTTTTTT. Its translation: CASSPGQGAIGELFF.

This chain uses TRBV7-6 with TRBJ2-5, with 11 nucleotides matching TRBD1. The J call is doubtful: the DNA matches TRBJ2-7 better. The CDR3 consists of 18 residues. Germline V CDR1 and CDR2: SGHVS, FNYEAQ. For the CDR3, the DNA is TGTGCCAGCAGCTTAGGGGGGACAGGGGGTCCTCGGTCCTACGAGCAGTACTTC. Residues: CASSLGGTGGPRSYEQYF.

The chain is built from TRBV6-5 and TRBJ1-2; 12 bases map to TRBD1. Looked up from germline, CDR1 is MNHEY and CDR2 is SVGAGI. V shed 2 bases, J shed 6 bases, and the junction held 4 bases outside the gene matches. CDR3 length: 15 residues. The CDR3 spells CASSYPGQGANGYTF. The CDR3 DNA follows: TGTGCCAGCAGTTACCCGGGACAGGGGGCGAATGGCTACACCTTC.

The chain recombines TRBV9 with TRBJ2-7; the match to TRBD1 covers 8 bases. After removal of 4 bases from V and 3 bases from J, the junction contained 9 bases not matched to a gene. This CDR3 comprises 15 residues. CDR1 SGDLS and CDR2 YYNGEE come from the germline V gene. The CDR3 bases are TGTGCCAGCAGCATAGGACAGGGCTCAAGCTACGAGCAGTACTTC. This sequence encodes CASSIGQGSSYEQYF.

This chain connects TRBV5-1 to TRBJ2-2; 8 nucleotides agree with TRBD2. This CDR3 contains 16 residues. The trim removed 1 base at V and 4 bases at J, leaving 6 bases unmatched. The germline V gene encodes CDR1 SGHRS and CDR2 YFSETQ. The CDR3: CASSLISGESTGELFF. CDR3 DNA: TGCGCCAGCAGCTTGATTAGCGGGGAGAGCACCGGGGAGCTGTTTTTT.

V is TRBV29-1 and J is TRBJ2-5, with D hard to call. The closer fit of TRBJ2-7 to the DNA end suggests the J call may be wrong. The CDR3 has 11 amino acids. CDR1 is SQVTM and CDR2 is ANQGSEA in the germline V gene. The CDR3 bases are TGCAGCGTAGACCATTGGGGCGAGCAGTACTTC. Translated, it gives CSVDHWGEQYF.

J is TRBJ1-3 and V is TRBV2; no firm D call. The germline V gene encodes CDR1 SNHLY and CDR2 FYNNEI. The CDR3 runs to 14 residues. Trimming removed 2 bases from V and 2 bases from J, with 7 bases in between. CDR3 sequence: CASSESSPGNTIYF. In DNA form, the CDR3 reads TGTGCCAGCAGTGAAAGTAGTCCTGGAAACACCATATATTTT.

The chain has TRBV19 and TRBJ2-2, with 9 bases that match TRBD1. Unmatched junction bases numbered 11, after V lost 3 bases and J lost 6 bases. Germline assignment: CDR1 LNHDA and CDR2 SQIVND (reference sequence). The CDR3 loop spans 17 amino acids. This chain's CDR3 is CASSMAKGQGEAGELFF. CDR3 nucleotides: TGTGCCAGTAGTATGGCAAAGGGACAGGGCGAGGCCGGGGAGCTGTTTTTT.

The genes are TRBV10-3 and TRBJ2-1, with 9 bases aligning to TRBD2. CDR1 and CDR2 from the germline V gene are ENHRY and SYGVKD. This CDR3 contains 15 residues. The J segment lost 5 bases and the V segment lost 3 bases, leaving 5 bases of the junction unmatched. Here the CDR3 DNA reads TGTGCCATCAGTGACGGCGGGGGGGCAAACAATGAGCAGTTCTTC. Amino acids: CAISDGGGANNEQFF.

The J gene is TRBJ1-1, the V gene TRBV6-5; 8 bases are shared with TRBD1. Trimming cost V 2 bases and J 5 bases; bases outside gene matches: 4. The CDR3 is 14 amino acids. From germline, CDR1 is MNHEY and CDR2 SVGAGI. CDR3: CASSYRTGGTEAFF. The CDR3, as DNA: TGTGCCAGCAGTTACCGAACAGGGGGTACTGAAGCTTTCTTT.

The chain has TRBV19 and TRBJ2-7, with 8 bases matching TRBD1. Trimming took 6 bases from V and 6 from J; bases not matched to a gene: 7. This CDR3 has 13 residues. Germline CDR1 LNHDA, CDR2 SQIVND (reference sequence). The DNA of the CDR3 is TGTGCCAGTAGCGCGAGGACAGGGCCCGAGCAGTACTTC. It specifies CASSARTGPEQYF.

The V call is TRBV4-3, the J call TRBJ1-5; D uncertain. The V gene lost 1 base and the J gene lost 4 bases, with 8 bases spanning the gap. The CDR3 totals 14 residues. The germline V gene encodes CDR1 LGHNA and CDR2 YSLEER. The CDR3 spells CASSQVAGNQPQHF. CDR3 nucleotides: TGCGCCAGCAGCCAAGTGGCAGGTAATCAGCCCCAGCATTTT.

V gene TRBV5-1 combines with J gene TRBJ2-3, with 15 positions matching TRBD2. Germline CDR1 reads SGHRS; CDR2 reads YFSETQ. V lost 4 bases, J lost 8 bases, and 8 bases stayed unmatched. The CDR3 runs to 16 residues. The chain's CDR3 is CASSPGLAGGQATQYF. The CDR3 DNA is TGCGCCAGCAGCCCCGGACTAGCGGGGGGGCAGGCTACGCAGTATTTT.

CDR3: CASSMDTSGLDTQYF. CDR3 DNA sequence: TGTGCCAGTAGTATGGATACTAGCGGGCTCGATACGCAGTATTTT. This chain connects TRBV19 to TRBJ2-3; 9 positions agree with TRBD2. The germline CDR1 and CDR2 sequences are LNHDA and SQIVND (reference sequence). V shed 3 bases and J 6 bases; nucleotides not matched to a gene: 7. The CDR3 has 15 amino acids.

This rearrangement joins TRBV2 to TRBJ1-3; D gene ambiguous. The CDR3 has 14 amino acids. V lost 7 bases and J 2 bases, leaving 12 bases between the germline ends. Germline V CDR1 and CDR2: SNHLY, FYNNEI. CDR3 coding DNA: TGTGCCAGCAAGGCGCGGGTACCTGGAAACACCATATATTTT. Its translation: CASKARVPGNTIYF.

V is TRBV7-6 and J is TRBJ2-2; 7 bases match TRBD1. The germline gives CDR1 SGHVS, CDR2 FNYEAQ. J was trimmed by 4 bases and V by 1 base; bases with no gene match: 9. CDR3 length equals 17 residues. CDR3 in DNA: TGTGCCAGCAGCTTAGAAAGTTCGGCAGGGGGCACCGGGGAGCTGTTTTTT. It is translated as CASSLESSAGGTGELFF.

The rearrangement joins TRBV4-2 to TRBJ2-1; 13 nucleotides align to TRBD2. The CDR3 covers 16 residues. CDR1 and CDR2 (germline): LGHNA, YNFKEQ. V shed 2 bases and J 6 bases; nucleotides not matched to a gene: 4. CDR3 loop: CASSQPGTSGINEQFF. For the CDR3, the DNA is TGTGCCAGCAGCCAACCCGGGACTAGCGGGATCAATGAGCAGTTCTTC.